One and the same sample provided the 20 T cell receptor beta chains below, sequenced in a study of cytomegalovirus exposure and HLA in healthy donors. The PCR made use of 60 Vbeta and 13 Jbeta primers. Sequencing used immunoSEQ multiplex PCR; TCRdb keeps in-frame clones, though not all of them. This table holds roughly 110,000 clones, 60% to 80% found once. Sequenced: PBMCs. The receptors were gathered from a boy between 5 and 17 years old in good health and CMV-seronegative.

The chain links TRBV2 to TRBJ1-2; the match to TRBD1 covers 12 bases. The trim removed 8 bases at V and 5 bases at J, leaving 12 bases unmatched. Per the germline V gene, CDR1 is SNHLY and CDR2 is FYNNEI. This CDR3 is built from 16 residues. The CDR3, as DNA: TGTGCCAGCCCCGGGACAGGGGGCGAGAGAGGGTATGGCTACACCTTC. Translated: CASPGTGGERGYGYTF.

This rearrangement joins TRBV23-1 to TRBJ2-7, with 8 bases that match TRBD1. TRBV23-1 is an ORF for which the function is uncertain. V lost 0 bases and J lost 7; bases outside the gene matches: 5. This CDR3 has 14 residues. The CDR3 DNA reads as TGCGCCAGCAGTCAATCGGCAGGGGGCAGGGAGCAGTACTTC. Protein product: CASSQSAGGREQYF.

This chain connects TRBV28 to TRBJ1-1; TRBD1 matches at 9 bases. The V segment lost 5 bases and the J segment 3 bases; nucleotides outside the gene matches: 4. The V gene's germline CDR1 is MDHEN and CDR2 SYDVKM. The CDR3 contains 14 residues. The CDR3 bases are TGTGCCAGCAGTACGGACAGGGGCGACACTGAAGCTTTCTTT. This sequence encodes CASSTDRGDTEAFF.

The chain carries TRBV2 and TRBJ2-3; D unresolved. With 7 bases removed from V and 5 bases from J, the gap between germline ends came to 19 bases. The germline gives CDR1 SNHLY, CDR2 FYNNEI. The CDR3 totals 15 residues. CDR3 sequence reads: CASNPNLSFQDTQYF. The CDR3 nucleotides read TGTGCCAGCAACCCGAATCTAAGCTTTCAAGATACGCAGTATTTT.

CDR3 sequence (DNA): TGTGCCAGCAGCCCCAAATGGACAGGGGGGACTGAAGCTTTCTTT. Its translation: CASSPKWTGGTEAFF. The J gene is TRBJ1-1, the V gene TRBV5-6; 10 nucleotides match TRBD1. Germline-derived CDR1 and CDR2 are SGHDT and YYEEEE. J gave up 5 bases and V 4 bases, and 8 bases lay outside the gene matches. CDR3 length: 15 amino acids.

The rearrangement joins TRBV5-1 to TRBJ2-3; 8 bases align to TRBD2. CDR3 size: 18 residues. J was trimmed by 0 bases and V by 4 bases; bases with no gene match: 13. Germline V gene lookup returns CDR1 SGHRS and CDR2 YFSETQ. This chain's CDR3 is CASSPGGLAGFSTDTQYF. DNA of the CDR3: TGCGCCAGCAGCCCCGGCGGTCTAGCGGGCTTTAGCACAGATACGCAGTATTTT.

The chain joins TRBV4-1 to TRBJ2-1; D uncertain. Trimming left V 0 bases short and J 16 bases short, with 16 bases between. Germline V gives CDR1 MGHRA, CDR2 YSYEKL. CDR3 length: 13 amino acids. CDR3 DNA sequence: TGCGCCAGCAGCCAAGAAGCACAGACCCCTTCCTTCTTC. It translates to CASSQEAQTPSFF.

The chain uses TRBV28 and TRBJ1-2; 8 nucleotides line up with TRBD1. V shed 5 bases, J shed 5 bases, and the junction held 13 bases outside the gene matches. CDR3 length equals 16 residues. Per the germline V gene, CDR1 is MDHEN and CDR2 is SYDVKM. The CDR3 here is CASSPPGQGYVYGYTF. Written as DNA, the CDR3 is TGTGCCAGCAGTCCACCTGGACAGGGCTATGTTTATGGCTACACCTTC.

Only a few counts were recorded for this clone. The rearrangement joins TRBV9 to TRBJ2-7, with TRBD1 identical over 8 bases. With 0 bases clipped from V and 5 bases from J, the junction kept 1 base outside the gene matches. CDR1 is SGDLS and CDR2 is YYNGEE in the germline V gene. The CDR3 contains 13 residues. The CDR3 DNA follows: TGTGCCAGCAGCGTAGGGGGACAGGACGAGCAGTACTTC. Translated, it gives CASSVGGQDEQYF.

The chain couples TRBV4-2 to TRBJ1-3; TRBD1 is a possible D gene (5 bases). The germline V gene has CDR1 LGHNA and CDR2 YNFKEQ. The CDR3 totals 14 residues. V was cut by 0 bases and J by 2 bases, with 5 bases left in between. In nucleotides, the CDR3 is TGTGCCAGCAGCCAAGAACAGGCTGGAAACACCATATATTTT. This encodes CASSQEQAGNTIYF.

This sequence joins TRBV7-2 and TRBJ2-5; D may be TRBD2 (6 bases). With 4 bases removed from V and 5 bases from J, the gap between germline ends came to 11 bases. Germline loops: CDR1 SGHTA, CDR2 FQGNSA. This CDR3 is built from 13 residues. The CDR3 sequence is CASSSMEGETQYF. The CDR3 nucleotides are TGTGCCAGCAGCTCGATGGAGGGGGAGACCCAGTACTTC.

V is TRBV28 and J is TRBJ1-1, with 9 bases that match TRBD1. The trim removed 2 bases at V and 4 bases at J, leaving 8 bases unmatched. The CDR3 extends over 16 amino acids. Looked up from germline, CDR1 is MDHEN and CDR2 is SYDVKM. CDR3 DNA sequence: TGTGCCAGCAGTTTACCTGGACAGGGGTCGGGCACTGAAGCTTTCTTT. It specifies CASSLPGQGSGTEAFF.

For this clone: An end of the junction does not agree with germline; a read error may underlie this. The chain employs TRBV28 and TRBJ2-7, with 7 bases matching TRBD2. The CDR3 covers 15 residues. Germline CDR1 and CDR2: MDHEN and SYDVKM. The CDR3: CASSGLLAVSYEQCF. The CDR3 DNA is TGTGCCAGCAGTGGCCTCCTAGCGGTTTCCTACGAGCAGTGCTTC.

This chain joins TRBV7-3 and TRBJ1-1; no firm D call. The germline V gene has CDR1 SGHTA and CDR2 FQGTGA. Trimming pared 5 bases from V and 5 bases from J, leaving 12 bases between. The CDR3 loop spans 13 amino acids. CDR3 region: CASSHTPGTEAFF. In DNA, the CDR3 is TGTGCCAGCAGCCATACTCCGGGGACTGAAGCTTTCTTT.

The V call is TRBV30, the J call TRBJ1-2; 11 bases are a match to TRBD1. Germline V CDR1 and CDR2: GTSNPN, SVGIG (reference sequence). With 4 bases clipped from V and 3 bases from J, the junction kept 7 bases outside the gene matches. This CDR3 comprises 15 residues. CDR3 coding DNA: TGTGCCTGGAACAAGCCGGGACAGGGGGACTATGGCTACACCTTC. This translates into CAWNKPGQGDYGYTF.

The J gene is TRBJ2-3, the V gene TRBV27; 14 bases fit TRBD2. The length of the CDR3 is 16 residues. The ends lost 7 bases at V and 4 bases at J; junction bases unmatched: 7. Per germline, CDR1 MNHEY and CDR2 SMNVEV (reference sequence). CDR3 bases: TGTGCCAGCAATAGTCCGGGACTAGCGGGAGCAGATACGCAGTATTTT. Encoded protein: CASNSPGLAGADTQYF.

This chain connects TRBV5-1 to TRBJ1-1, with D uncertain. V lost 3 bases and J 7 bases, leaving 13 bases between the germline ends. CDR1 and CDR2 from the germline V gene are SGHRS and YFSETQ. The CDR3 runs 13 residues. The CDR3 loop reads CASSWLSTSEAFF. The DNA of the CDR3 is TGCGCCAGCAGCTGGTTGAGTACTAGTGAAGCTTTCTTT.

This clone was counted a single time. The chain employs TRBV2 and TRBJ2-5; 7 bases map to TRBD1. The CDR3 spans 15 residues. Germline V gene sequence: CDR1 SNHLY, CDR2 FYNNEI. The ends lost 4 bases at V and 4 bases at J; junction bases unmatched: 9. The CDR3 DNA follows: TGTGCCAGCAGTGCGCAACAGGGGAGAGCAGAGACCCAGTACTTC. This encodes CASSAQQGRAETQYF.

CDR3 residues: CASSPGLAGTEQYF. The CDR3 bases are TGTGCCAGCAGCCCGGGACTAGCGGGGACCGAGCAGTACTTC. V and J are TRBV7-7 and TRBJ2-7; 13 nucleotides agree with TRBD2. V dropped 5 bases and J dropped 6; count of bases not matched to a gene: 4. The length of the CDR3 is 14 residues. Looked up from germline, CDR1 is SSHAT and CDR2 is FNYEAQ (reference sequence).

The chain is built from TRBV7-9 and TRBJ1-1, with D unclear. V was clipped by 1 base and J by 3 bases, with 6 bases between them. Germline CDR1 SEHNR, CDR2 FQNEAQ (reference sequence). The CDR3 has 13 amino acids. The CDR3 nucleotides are TGTGCCAGCAGCTTAGGCGGAGACACTGAAGCTTTCTTT. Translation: CASSLGGDTEAFF.